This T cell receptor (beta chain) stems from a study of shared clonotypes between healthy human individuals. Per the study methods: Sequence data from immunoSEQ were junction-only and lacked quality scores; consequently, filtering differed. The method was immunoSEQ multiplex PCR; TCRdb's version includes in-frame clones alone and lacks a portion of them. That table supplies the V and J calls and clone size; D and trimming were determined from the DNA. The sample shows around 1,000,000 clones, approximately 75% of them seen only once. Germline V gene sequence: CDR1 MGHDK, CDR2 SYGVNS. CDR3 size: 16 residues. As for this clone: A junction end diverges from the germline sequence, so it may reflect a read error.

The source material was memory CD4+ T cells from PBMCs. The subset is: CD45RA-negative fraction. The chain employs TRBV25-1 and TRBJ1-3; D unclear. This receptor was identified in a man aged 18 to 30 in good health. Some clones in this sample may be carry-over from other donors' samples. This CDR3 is CASSSIRPWTWKHHIF. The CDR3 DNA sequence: TGTGCCAGCAGTTCCATCCGTCCGTGGACCTGGAAACACCATATATTT. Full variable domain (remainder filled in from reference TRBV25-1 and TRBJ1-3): EADIYQTPRYLVIGTGKKITLECSQTMGHDKMYWYQQDPGMELHLIHYSYGVNSTEKGDLSSESTVSRIRTEHFPLTLESARPSHTSQYLCASSSIRPWTWKHHIFGEGSWLTVV.